Listed below are T cell receptor beta chains from one sample, sequenced in a study of PD-1 blockade in mismatch repair-deficient tumors. Repertoires were generated with immunoSEQ multiplex PCR, while TCRdb's copy carries only in-frame clones and drops some. The repertoire has 70,000 to 90,000 clones, 80% to 90% of them found once; the top ten carry 5% to 6.5%. Sequencing was performed on peripheral blood, taken 44 weeks after starting pembrolizumab. Receptors originate from an adult with mismatch repair-deficient cancer. The CDR3 runs from the conserved cysteine through the conserved F or W. The D gene is left open where the match is weak. Size values are once, few and many counts, or a class for expanded clones, and some rows have none.

D gene: TRBD2; V gene: TRBV6-1; clone size: -; J gene: TRBJ2-7; CDR3 protein: CASSERSGTSGTHEQYF; CDR3 DNA: TGTGCCAGCAGTGAGCGATCCGGGACTAGCGGGACACACGAGCAGTACTTC
D gene: -; V gene: TRBV6-5; clone size: -; J gene: TRBJ1-2; CDR3 protein: CASSEGGYTF; CDR3 DNA: TGTGCCAGCAGTGAAGGGGGCTACACCTTC
D gene: -; V gene: TRBV10-3; clone size: -; J gene: TRBJ1-1; CDR3 protein: CAISDFRGRGDTEAFF; CDR3 DNA: TGTGCCATCAGTGACTTTAGGGGCCGAGGAGACACTGAAGCTTTCTTT
D gene: TRBD2; V gene: TRBV4-1; clone size: -; J gene: TRBJ2-7; CDR3 protein: CASSQAPGLADYEQYF; CDR3 DNA: TGCGCCAGCAGCCAAGCCCCGGGACTAGCGGATTACGAGCAGTACTTC
D gene: -; V gene: TRBV7-2; clone size: -; J gene: TRBJ1-1; CDR3 protein: CASSLAKWAAFF; CDR3 DNA: TGTGCCAGCAGCTTAGCCAAATGGGCAGCTTTCTTT
D gene: -; V gene: TRBV4-3; clone size: -; J gene: TRBJ1-5; CDR3 protein: CASSKGVNQPQHF; CDR3 DNA: TGCGCCAGCAGCAAGGGGGTCAATCAGCCCCAGCATTTT
D gene: -; V gene: TRBV11-1; clone size: -; J gene: TRBJ1-1; CDR3 protein: CASSQNMRVSEAFF; CDR3 DNA: TGTGCCAGCAGCCAGAACATGCGTGTATCTGAAGCTTTCTTT
D gene: -; V gene: TRBV6-1; clone size: -; J gene: TRBJ1-3; CDR3 protein: CASSPDRHGNTIYF; CDR3 DNA: TGTGCCAGCAGTCCCGACAGACACGGAAACACCATATATTTT
D gene: TRBD2; V gene: TRBV6-6; clone size: once; J gene: TRBJ2-5; CDR3 protein: CASEKGLAGRGETQYF; CDR3 DNA: TGTGCCAGCGAAAAAGGACTAGCGGGAAGGGGAGAGACCCAGTACTTC
D gene: TRBD2; V gene: TRBV5-4; clone size: once; J gene: TRBJ2-2; CDR3 protein: CASSPLTSGNTGELFF; CDR3 DNA: TGTGCCAGCAGCCCGTTGACTAGCGGAAACACCGGGGAGCTGTTTTTT
D gene: TRBD2; V gene: TRBV5-6; clone size: -; J gene: TRBJ2-3; CDR3 protein: CASSLLVAGGSDTQYF; CDR3 DNA: TGTGCCAGCAGCTTGTTGGTAGCGGGAGGGTCGGATACGCAGTATTTT
D gene: TRBD2; V gene: TRBV7-8; clone size: once; J gene: TRBJ2-7; CDR3 protein: CASSLVTSGIGFEQYF; CDR3 DNA: TGTGCCAGCAGCTTAGTGACTAGCGGGATCGGGTTTGAGCAGTACTTC
D gene: -; V gene: TRBV19; clone size: once; J gene: TRBJ1-5; CDR3 protein: CASTAQYSNQPQHF; CDR3 DNA: TGTGCCAGTACCGCCCAATATAGCAATCAGCCCCAGCATTTT
D gene: -; V gene: TRBV15; clone size: few; J gene: TRBJ2-5; CDR3 protein: CATSGGGDFETQYF; CDR3 DNA: TGTGCCACCAGCGGGGGTGGGGATTTTGAGACCCAGTACTTC